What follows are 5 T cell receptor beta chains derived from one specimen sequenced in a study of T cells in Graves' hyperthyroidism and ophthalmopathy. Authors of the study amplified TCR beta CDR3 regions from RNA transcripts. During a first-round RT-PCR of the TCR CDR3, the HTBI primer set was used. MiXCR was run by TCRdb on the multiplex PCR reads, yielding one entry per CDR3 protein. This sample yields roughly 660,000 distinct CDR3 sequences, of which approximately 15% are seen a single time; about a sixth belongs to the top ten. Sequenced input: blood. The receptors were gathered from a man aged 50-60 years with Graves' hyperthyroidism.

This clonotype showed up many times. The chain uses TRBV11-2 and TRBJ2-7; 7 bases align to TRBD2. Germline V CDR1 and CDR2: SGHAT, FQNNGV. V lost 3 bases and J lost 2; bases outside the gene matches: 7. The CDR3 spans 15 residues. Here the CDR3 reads CASSFLPSGAYEQYF. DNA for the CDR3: TGTGCCAGCAGCTTTCTCCCTAGCGGTGCCTACGAGCAGTACTTC.

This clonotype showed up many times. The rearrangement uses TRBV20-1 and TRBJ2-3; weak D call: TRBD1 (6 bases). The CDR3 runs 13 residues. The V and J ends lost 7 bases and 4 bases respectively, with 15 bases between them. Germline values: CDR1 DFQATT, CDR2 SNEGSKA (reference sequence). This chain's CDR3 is CSERGSFPDTQYF. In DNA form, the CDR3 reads TGCAGTGAAAGGGGGTCGTTCCCAGATACGCAGTATTTT.

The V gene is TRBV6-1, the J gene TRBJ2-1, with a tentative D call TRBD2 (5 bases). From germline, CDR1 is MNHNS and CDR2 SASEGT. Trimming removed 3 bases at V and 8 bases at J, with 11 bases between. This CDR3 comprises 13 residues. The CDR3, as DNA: TGTGCCAGCAGTGATCAACTAGAGTATGAGCAGTTCTTC. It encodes CASSDQLEYEQFF.

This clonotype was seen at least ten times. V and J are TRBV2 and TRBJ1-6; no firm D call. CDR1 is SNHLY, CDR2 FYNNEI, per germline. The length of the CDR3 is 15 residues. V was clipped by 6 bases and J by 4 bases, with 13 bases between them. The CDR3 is CASRGPGDYNSPLHF. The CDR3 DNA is TGTGCCAGCAGGGGCCCCGGGGATTATAATTCACCCCTCCACTTT.

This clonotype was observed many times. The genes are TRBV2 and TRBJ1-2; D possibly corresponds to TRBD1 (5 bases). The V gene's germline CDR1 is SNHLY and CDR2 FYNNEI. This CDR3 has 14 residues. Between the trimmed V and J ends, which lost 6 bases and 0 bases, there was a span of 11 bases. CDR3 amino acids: CASRSTESNYGYTF. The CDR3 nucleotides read TGTGCCAGCAGGTCGACAGAATCTAACTATGGCTACACCTTC.